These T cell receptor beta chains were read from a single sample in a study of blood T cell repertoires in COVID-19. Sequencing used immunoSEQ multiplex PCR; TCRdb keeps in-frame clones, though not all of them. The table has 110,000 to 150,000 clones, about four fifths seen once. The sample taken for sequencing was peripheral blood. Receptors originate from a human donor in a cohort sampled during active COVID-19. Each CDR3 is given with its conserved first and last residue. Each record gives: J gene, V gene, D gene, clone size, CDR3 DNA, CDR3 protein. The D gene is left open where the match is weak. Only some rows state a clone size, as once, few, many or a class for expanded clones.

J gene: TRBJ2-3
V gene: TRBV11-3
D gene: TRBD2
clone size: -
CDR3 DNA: TGTGCCAGCAGCTTAAGGCTAGCGGGAGGGGGCGCAGATACGCAGTATTTT
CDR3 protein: CASSLRLAGGGADTQYF

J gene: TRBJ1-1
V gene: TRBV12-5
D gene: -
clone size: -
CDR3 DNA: TGTGCTAGTGGTTTGGTACTAACCCTTAACACTGAAGCTTTCTTT
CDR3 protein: CASGLVLTLNTEAFF

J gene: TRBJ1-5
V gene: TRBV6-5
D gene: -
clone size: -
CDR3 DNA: TGTGCCAGCAGATTCAGGGCTAACAATCAGCCCCAGCATTTT
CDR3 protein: CASRFRANNQPQHF

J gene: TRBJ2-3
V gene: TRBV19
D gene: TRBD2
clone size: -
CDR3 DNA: TGTGCCAGTAGTATACGTGAGCGGGGGGGCACAGATACGCAGTATTTT
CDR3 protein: CASSIRERGGTDTQYF

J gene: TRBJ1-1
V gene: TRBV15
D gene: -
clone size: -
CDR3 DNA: TGTGCCACCAGCAGAGATTCGGGAAACACTGAAGCTTTCTTT
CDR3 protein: CATSRDSGNTEAFF

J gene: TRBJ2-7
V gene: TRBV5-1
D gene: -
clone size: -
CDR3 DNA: TGCGCCAGCAGCTTCGACTCTCCAGCCTACGAGCAGTACTTC
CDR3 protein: CASSFDSPAYEQYF

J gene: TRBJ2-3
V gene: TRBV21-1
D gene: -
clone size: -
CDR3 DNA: TGTGCCCGGGGGGGGCGGGAAGAAAGCCCAGATACGCAGTATTTT
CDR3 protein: CARGGREESPDTQYF

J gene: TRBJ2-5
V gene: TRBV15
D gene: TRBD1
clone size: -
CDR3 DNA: TGTGCCACAACGCAGGACAGGGGGCGCATGATTGTGGAGACCCAGTACTTC
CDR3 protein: CATTQDRGRMIVETQYF

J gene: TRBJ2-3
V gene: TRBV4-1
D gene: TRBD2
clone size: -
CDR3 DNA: TGCGCCAGCAGCCAAGATCTACAGGGCGGGAGGGCCTATACGCAGTATTTT
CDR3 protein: CASSQDLQGGRAYTQYF

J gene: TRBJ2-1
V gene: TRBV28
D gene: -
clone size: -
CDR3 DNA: TGTGCCAGCGGGTCAGGGACCTACAATGAGCAGTTCTTC
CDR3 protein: CASGSGTYNEQFF

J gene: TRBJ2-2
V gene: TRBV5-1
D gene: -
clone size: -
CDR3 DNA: TGCGCCAGCAGCCCGGTTAGCGGCGGGACCGGGGAGCTGTTTTTT
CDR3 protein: CASSPVSGGTGELFF

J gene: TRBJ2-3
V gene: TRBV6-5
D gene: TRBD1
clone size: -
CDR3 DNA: TGTGCCAGCAGTTATGACAGGGGCCGGCAGTATTTT
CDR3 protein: CASSYDRGRQYF

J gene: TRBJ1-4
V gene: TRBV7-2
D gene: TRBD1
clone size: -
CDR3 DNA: TGTGCCAGCAGCCGGGGACAGCTTAATGAAAAACTGTTTTTT
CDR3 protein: CASSRGQLNEKLFF

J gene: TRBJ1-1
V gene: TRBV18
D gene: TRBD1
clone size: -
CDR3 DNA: TGTGCCAGCTCACCAAGGGGGCTGGGCACTGAAGCTTTCTTT
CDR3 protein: CASSPRGLGTEAFF

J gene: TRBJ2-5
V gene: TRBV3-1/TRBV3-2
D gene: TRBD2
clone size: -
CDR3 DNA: TGTGCCAGCAACCCAAGAGGACTAGCGGGGGAGACCCAGTACTTC
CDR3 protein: CASNPRGLAGETQYF

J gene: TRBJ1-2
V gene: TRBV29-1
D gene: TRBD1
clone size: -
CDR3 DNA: TGCAGCGGGGGAGGGACAGGGGGTTTACTCTATGGCTACACCTTC
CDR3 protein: CSGGGTGGLLYGYTF

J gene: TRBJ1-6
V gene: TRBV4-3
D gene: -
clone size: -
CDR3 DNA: TGCGCCAGCAGCCAAGATTTTCGGGGGACGGATTCACCCCTCCACTTT
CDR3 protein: CASSQDFRGTDSPLHF

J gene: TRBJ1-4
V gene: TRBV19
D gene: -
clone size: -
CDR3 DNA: TGTGCCAGTAGTGGCCGGCGGGGGCGCACAACTAATGAAAAACTGTTTTTT
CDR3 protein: CASSGRRGRTTNEKLFF

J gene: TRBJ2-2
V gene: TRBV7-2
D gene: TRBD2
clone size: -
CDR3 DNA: TGTGCCAGCAGCCCAGAGGGGACTAGGGGCACCGGGGAGCTGTTTTTT
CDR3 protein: CASSPEGTRGTGELFF

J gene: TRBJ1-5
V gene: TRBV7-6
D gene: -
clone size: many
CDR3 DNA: TGTGCCAGCAGCTCAGGGGCTCAGCCCCAGCATTTT
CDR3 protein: CASSSGAQPQHF

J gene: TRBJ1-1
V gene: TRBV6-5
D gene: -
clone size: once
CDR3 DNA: TGTGCCAGCAGCGCCGTGGGGGGGCGTCGAGGTGAAGCTTTCTTT
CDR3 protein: CASSAVGGRRGEAFF

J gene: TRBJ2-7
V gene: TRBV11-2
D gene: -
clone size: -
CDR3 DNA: TGTGCCAGCAGCTTAGCGGGAAGGAGATCCTACGAGCAGTACTTC
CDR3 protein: CASSLAGRRSYEQYF

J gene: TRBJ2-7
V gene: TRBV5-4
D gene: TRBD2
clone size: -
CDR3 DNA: TGTGCCAGCAGCCTGGGACTAGCGATGTACGAGCAGTACTTC
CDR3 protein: CASSLGLAMYEQYF

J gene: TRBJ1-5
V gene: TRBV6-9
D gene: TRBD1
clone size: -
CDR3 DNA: TGTGCCAGCAGTTATGGGGACAGCAAGCTTTATAGCAATCAGCCCCAGCATTTT
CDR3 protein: CASSYGDSKLYSNQPQHF

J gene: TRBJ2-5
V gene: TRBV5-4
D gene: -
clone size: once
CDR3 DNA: TGTGCCAGCAGCTTGGGTCGGGGGATGGAGGAGACCCAGTACTTC
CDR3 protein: CASSLGRGMEETQYF

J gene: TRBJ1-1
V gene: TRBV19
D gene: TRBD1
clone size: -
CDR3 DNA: TGTGCCAGTAGTATTGGGGGAGGGACAGGGAGAATGAACACTGAAGCTTTCTTT
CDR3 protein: CASSIGGGTGRMNTEAFF

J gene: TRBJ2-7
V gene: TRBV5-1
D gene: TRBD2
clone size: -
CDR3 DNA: TGCGCCAGCAGCGTGACTAGCGGGAGCTACGAGCAGTACTTC
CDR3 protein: CASSVTSGSYEQYF

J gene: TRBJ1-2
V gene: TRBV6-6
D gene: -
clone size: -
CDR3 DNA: TGTGCCAGCAGCCTGAGTTCTGGTGGCTACACCTTC
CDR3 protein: CASSLSSGGYTF

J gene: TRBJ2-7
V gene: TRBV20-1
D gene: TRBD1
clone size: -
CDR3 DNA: TGCAGTGCTAGTGGGGACAGGGGGACAAGCGAGCAGTACTTC
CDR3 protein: CSASGDRGTSEQYF

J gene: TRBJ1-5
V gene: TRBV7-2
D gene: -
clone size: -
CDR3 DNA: TGTGCCAGCAGCCCTTACAATCAGCCCCAGCATTTT
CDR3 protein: CASSPYNQPQHF

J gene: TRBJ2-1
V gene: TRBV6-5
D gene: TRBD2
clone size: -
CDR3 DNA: TGTGCCAGCAGCCGACTAGCGGGAGAGTACAATGAGCAGTTCTTC
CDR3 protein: CASSRLAGEYNEQFF

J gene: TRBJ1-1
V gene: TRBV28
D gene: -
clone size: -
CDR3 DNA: TGTGCCAGCAGTTTACGTAACAGGAACACTGAAGCTTTCTTT
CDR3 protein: CASSLRNRNTEAFF

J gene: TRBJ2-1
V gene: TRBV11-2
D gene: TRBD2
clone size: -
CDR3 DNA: TGTGCCAGCAGCTACTGGCGGGCGGGAGGATTCAATGAGCAGTTCTTC
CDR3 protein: CASSYWRAGGFNEQFF

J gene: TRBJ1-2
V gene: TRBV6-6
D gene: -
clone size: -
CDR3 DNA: TGTGCCAGCAGTTACAACAGAGACTATGGCTACACCTTC
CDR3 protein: CASSYNRDYGYTF

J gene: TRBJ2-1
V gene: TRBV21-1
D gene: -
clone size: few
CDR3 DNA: -
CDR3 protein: CASSKLFAAGAGEQFF

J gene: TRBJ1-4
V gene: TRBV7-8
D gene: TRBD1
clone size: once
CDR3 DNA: TGTGCCAGCAGCCAGGGACAGATGAATGAAAAACTGTTTTTT
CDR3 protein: CASSQGQMNEKLFF

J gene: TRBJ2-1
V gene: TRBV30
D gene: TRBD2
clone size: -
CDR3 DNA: TGTGCCTGGAGCCCCGGGACTAGCGCTTACAATGAGCAGTTCTTC
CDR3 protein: CAWSPGTSAYNEQFF

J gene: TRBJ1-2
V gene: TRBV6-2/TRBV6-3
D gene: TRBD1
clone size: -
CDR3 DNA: TGTGCCAGCAGTTCCCGGACAGGGCCGATAGTGAACTATGGCTACACCTTC
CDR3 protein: CASSSRTGPIVNYGYTF

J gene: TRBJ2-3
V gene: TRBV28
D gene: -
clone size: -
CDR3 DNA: TGTGCCAGCAGTTCTCCCGGGAGTGAAGATACGCAGTATTTT
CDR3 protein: CASSSPGSEDTQYF

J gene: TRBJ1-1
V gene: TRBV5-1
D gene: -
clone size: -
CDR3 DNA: TGCGCCAGCAGCTTGGCCGCAGGGTGGGAAGCTTTCTTT
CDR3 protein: CASSLAAGWEAFF

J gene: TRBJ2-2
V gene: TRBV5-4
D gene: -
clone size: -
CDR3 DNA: TGTGCCAGCAGCCCGGGACTTCTGAACACCGGGGAGCTGTTTTTT
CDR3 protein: CASSPGLLNTGELFF

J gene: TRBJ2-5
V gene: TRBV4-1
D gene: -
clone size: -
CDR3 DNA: TGCGCCAGCAGCCAAGCCGCAGGGCTTAGAGAGACCCAGTACTTC
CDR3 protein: CASSQAAGLRETQYF

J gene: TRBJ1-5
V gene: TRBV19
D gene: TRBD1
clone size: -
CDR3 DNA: TGTGCCAGTATGGGACAGGGCAATCAGCCCCAGCATTTT
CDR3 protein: CASMGQGNQPQHF

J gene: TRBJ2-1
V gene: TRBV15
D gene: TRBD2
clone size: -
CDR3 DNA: TGTGCCACCAGCAGAAGCCAACCCGGGACTAGCGGGAACAATGAGCAGTTCTTC
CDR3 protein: CATSRSQPGTSGNNEQFF

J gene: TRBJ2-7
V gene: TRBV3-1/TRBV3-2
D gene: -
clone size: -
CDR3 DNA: TGTGCCAGCAGCCGCGGTAACGAGCAGTACTTC
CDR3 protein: CASSRGNEQYF

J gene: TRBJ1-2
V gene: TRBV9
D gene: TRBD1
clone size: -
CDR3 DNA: TGTGCCAGCAGCGTAGGTGGAGACAGGGTAGATGGCTACACCTTC
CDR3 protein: CASSVGGDRVDGYTF

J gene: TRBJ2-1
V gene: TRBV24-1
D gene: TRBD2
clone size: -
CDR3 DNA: TGTGCCACCAGTGTGTCCCTAGCGGGAGTTTATGAGCAGTTCTTC
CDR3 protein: CATSVSLAGVYEQFF

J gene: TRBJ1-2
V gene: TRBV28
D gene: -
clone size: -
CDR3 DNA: TGTGCCAGCAGTTTAGTGTCGAACTATGGCTACACCTTC
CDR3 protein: CASSLVSNYGYTF

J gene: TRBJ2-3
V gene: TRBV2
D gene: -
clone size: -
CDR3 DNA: TGTGCCAGCAGCCCTACAGATACGCAGTATTTT
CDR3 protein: CASSPTDTQYF

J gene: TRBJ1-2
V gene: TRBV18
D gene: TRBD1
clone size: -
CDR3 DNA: TGTGCCAGCTCACCACCTCAAAGGACAGGGGGAGGATATGGCTACACCTTC
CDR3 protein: CASSPPQRTGGGYGYTF

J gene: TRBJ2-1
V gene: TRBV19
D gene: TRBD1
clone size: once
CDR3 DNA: TGTGCCAGTAGTATGGACAGGGGGTCCTACAATGAGCAGTTCTTC
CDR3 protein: CASSMDRGSYNEQFF

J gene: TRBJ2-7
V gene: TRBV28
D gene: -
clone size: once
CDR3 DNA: TGTGCCAGCAGTTCTGCGGGACTCCCGGGTATCTACGAGCAGTACTTC
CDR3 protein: CASSSAGLPGIYEQYF

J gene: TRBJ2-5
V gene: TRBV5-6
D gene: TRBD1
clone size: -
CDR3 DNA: TGTGCCAGCAGTCACAGGGGGACAGGGGGCCGTGAGACCCAGTACTTC
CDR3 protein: CASSHRGTGGRETQYF

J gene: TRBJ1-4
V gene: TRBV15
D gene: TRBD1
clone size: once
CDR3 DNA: TGTGCCACCAGCAGGGGACAGCTTAATGAAAAACTGTTTTTT
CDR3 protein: CATSRGQLNEKLFF

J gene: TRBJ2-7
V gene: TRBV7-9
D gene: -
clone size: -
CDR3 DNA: TGTGCCAGCAGCCCGCCATCTAGAAACGAGCAGTACTTC
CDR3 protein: CASSPPSRNEQYF

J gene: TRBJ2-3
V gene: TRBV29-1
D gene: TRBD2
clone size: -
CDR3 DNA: TGCAGCGTTGGGCGGGGGGCCCCTAGTGATACGCAGTATTTT
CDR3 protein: CSVGRGAPSDTQYF

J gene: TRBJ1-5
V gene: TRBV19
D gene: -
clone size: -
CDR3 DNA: TGTGCCAGTACCCCGGTTGCTAATCAGCCCCAGCATTTT
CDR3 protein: CASTPVANQPQHF

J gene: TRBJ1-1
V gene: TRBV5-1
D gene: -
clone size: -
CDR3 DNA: TGCGCCAGCAGCTTAACCGGGGATGTGGGCACTGAAGCTTTCTTT
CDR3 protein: CASSLTGDVGTEAFF

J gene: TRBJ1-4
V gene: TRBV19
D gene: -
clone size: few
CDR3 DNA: TGTGCCAGTAGTGCTCAGGCAACTAATGAAAAACTGTTTTTT
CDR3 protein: CASSAQATNEKLFF